This TCR beta chain appears in the sequencing data of a study of cytomegalovirus exposure and HLA in healthy donors. Notes on the study in general: Several of the most significant clusters appeared, in a later analysis, to be linked to common viral pathogens. Indistinguishability led to the exclusion of some V segments, TRBV6-2 and TRBV6-3 included.

With 60 Vbeta and 13 Jbeta primers, the PCR was carried out. Clones were sequenced by immunoSEQ multiplex PCR, and TCRdb holds only the in-frame ones, with some missing. The table counts 150,000 to 200,000 clones; around 0.74% lies in the top ten. Germline V gene sequence: CDR1 KGHSH, CDR2 LQKENI. This CDR3 is built from 14 residues. V shed 0 bases and J shed 5 bases, with 7 bases lying between them. To note about this clone: The antigen remains unidentified.

The chain has TRBV18 and TRBJ1-4; the D is unclear. Sequencing used PBMCs. The clonotype comes from a boy between 10 and 17 years old in good health and CMV-seronegative. The CDR3, as DNA: TGTGCCAGCTCACCACCGAACTCAAATGAAAAACTGTTTTTT. Its translation is CASSPPNSNEKLFF.